The clone carrying this TCR beta chain showed up just a few times. Its specificity is unknown. These data come from a study of identical twins. Points from the study as a whole: Abundant beta clonotypes from cord blood had fewer insertions, unlike memory repertoires, which showed none. Alpha sequences that were out-of-frame and twin-shared showed an excess of low generation probability.

TCRdb recomputed calls from the 5' RACE reads with MiXCR, one row per CDR3 protein. This table holds just under 550,000 distinct CDR3 sequences, around 15% found once. There are 13 residues in the CDR3. Trimming took off 6 bases at V and 4 bases at J, with 12 bases between the two ends. The germline V gene has CDR1 MNHNS and CDR2 SASEGT. These sequences were also reported in another study, on yellow fever vaccine responses in identical twins.

The sequencing sample was made of CD4+ T cells sorted from blood. The chain combines TRBV6-1 with TRBJ1-2; maybe TRBD1 (5 bases). The TCR comes from a woman aged 18 to 35 in good health. This chain's CDR3 is CASSRGAPYGYTF. DNA for the CDR3: TGTGCCAGCAGCCGGGGCGCGCCCTATGGCTACACCTTC.